This section outlines one T cell receptor beta chain sequence together with its context. Its cognate antigen is unknown. At one of its ends the junction is not consistent with the germline gene, which may arise from a read error. The library came from three nested PCR rounds adapted from ARM-PCR protocols. Each CDR3 protein is one row after TCRdb ran MiXCR on the multiplex PCR reads. The data show about 66,000 distinct CDR3 sequences, around 73% seen once. No cell sorting was done before RNA was extracted from the tissue. The sample is drawn from a study of tumor and adjacent non-tumor tissue in lung cancer. Study-wide background: The cohort had approximately 12 adenocarcinoma, 2 squamous cell and 1 small cell patients. Samples averaged roughly 4.2 million productive TCRbeta reads each. General study points: Normal lung showed higher cumulative top 100 clone frequency than tumor.

The germline V gene has CDR1 SGHNT and CDR2 YYREEE (reference sequence). The CDR3 runs 16 residues. Sequencing was performed on lung tumor tissue. This sequence was found in a man aged 60 to 69 with non-small cell lung cancer. This rearrangement joins TRBV5-4 to TRBJ2-1; 11 positions match TRBD2. This CDR3 reads CASSLIAGGSYNEHLF. DNA of the CDR3: TGTGCCAGCAGCCTAATAGCGGGAGGGTCCTACAATGAGCATCTCTTC.